One and the same sample provided the 14 T cell receptor beta chains below, sequenced in a study of CD8+ T cells in alopecia areata. The treatment here: oral pan-JAK inhibitor, 5-10 mg twice daily. Following RNA extraction, reverse transcription yielded cDNA that acted as the sequencing template. TCRdb's copy holds only in-frame clones and misses some; the assay was immunoSEQ multiplex PCR. The table has 35,000 to 50,000 clones, roughly 92% seen once; the top ten hold under 20%. This specimen consisted of CD8+ T cells sorted from blood, obtained at week 24, from a patient treated with tofacitinib. Receptor source: a human donor with alopecia areata.

This rearrangement joins TRBV7-9 to TRBJ2-7; D is ambiguous. The V gene lost 5 bases and the J gene lost 5 bases, with 28 bases spanning the gap. Germline CDR1 and CDR2: SEHNR and FQNEAQ (reference sequence). The CDR3 is 18 amino acids. The CDR3 DNA reads TGTGCCAGCAGCCCGCACAGAGATGAGGAATTTACCGAAAACGAGCAGTACTTC. Translation: CASSPHRDEEFTENEQYF.

The chain couples TRBV27 to TRBJ2-7; no clear D. Deletions cut 4 bases from V and 4 bases from J, with 8 bases between. This CDR3 is 12 amino acids long. Looked up from germline, CDR1 is MNHEY and CDR2 is SMNVEV (reference sequence). The CDR3 is CASSSTSYEQYF. The CDR3, as DNA: TGTGCCAGCAGTTCTACATCGTACGAGCAGTACTTC.

CDR3 DNA sequence: TGTGCCAGCAGCGGTGGGGGGGCACTTATCACAGATACGCAGTATTTT. Amino acid sequence: CASSGGGALITDTQYF. The gene calls are TRBV9 and TRBJ2-3; possible D gene TRBD2, 7 bases. The CDR3 totals 16 residues. Germline-derived CDR1 and CDR2 are SGDLS and YYNGEE. V was clipped by 3 bases and J by 2 bases, with 16 bases between them.

The chain employs TRBV6-5 and TRBJ2-7; 9 nucleotides agree with TRBD1. The J segment lost 5 bases and the V segment lost 2 bases, leaving 7 bases of the junction unmatched. Per germline, CDR1 MNHEY and CDR2 SVGAGI. This CDR3 has 15 residues. CDR3 sequence: CASSYRDRVGDEQYF. CDR3 nucleotide sequence: TGTGCCAGCAGTTACCGGGACAGGGTTGGCGACGAGCAGTACTTC.

The chain couples TRBV7-9 to TRBJ2-1, with 11 bases lining up with TRBD2. The CDR3 extends over 16 amino acids. After removal of 4 bases from V and 2 bases from J, the junction contained 4 bases not matched to a gene. Germline CDR1 is SEHNR and CDR2 is FQNEAQ (reference sequence). Written as DNA, the CDR3 is TGTGCCAGCAGCTCCGGGACTAGCGGACCCTACAATGAGCAGTTCTTC. Residues: CASSSGTSGPYNEQFF.

J is TRBJ2-5 and V is TRBV6-5; no reliable D call. The DNA matches TRBJ2-7 better at its end, which makes the J call doubtful. Germline V lookup: CDR1 MNHEY, CDR2 SVGAGI. The CDR3 is made up of 13 amino acids. The CDR3 DNA follows: TGTGCCAGCAGTTACTCACAGAGCTACGAGCAGTACTTC. Amino acids: CASSYSQSYEQYF.

The CDR3 nucleotides are TGTGCCAGCAGTTTAGGTGGGGTCGGGAGAAACATTCAGTACTTC. Its translation: CASSLGGVGRNIQYF. The chain joins TRBV27 to TRBJ2-4; weak D call: TRBD2 (6 bases). Germline V gene lookup returns CDR1 MNHEY and CDR2 SMNVEV (reference sequence). The CDR3 runs 15 residues. V was clipped by 2 bases and J by 6 bases, with 14 bases between them.

This chain uses TRBV7-9 with TRBJ2-3, with a possible D match to TRBD2 (6 bases). Trimming shortened V by 5 bases and J by 2 bases, and 14 bases separated the two germline ends. Germline V gives CDR1 SEHNR, CDR2 FQNEAQ (reference sequence). The CDR3 is made up of 15 amino acids. CDR3 region: CASSLGGAYTDTQYF. The CDR3 DNA reads TGTGCCAGCAGCCTGGGGGGAGCCTACACAGATACGCAGTATTTT. Using reference TRBV7-9 and TRBJ2-3 for the parts outside the CDR3, the full variable domain is DTGVSQNPRHKITKRGQNVTFRCDPISEHNRLYWYRQTLGQGPEFLTYFQNEAQLEKSRLLSDRFSAERPKGSFSTLEIQRTEQGDSAMYLCASSLGGAYTDTQYFGPGTRLTVL.

V is TRBV6-1 and J is TRBJ1-5; D may be TRBD1 (5 bases). This CDR3 region has 15 residues. Germline CDR1 and CDR2: MNHNS and SASEGT. V lost 4 bases, J lost 0 bases, and 10 bases lay in between. CDR3 nucleotide sequence: TGTGCCAGCAGTGGCGGGGCAGATAGCAATCAGCCCCAGCATTTT. This sequence encodes CASSGGADSNQPQHF.

This rearrangement joins TRBV27 to TRBJ2-3; 15 bases line up with TRBD2. The V and J ends lost 5 bases and 5 bases, in that order; junction bases with no gene match: 8. The CDR3 covers 17 residues. The germline V gene encodes CDR1 MNHEY and CDR2 SMNVEV (reference sequence). The CDR3 DNA sequence: TGTGCCAGCAGTCCCTTACTGGGACTAGCGGGGGGAGATACGCAGTATTTT. This translates into CASSPLLGLAGGDTQYF.

The chain combines TRBV27 with TRBJ2-7; tentatively, D is TRBD1 (6 bases). Germline V gene lookup returns CDR1 MNHEY and CDR2 SMNVEV (reference sequence). V lost 4 bases and J 2 bases, leaving 18 bases between the germline ends. The CDR3 loop spans 16 amino acids. The CDR3 region has the DNA TGTGCCAGCAGTTCCCTGCCCGGCAGGGGAACCTACGAGCAGTACTTC. Translating gives CASSSLPGRGTYEQYF.

Note on this clone: This sample also contains other DNA sequences that code for the same CDR3. The V gene is TRBV7-9, the J gene TRBJ2-7; 10 nucleotides agree with TRBD1. Trimming took 5 bases from V and 4 from J; bases not matched to a gene: 5. CDR1 is SEHNR, CDR2 FQNEAQ, per germline (reference sequence). The CDR3 spans 14 residues. The CDR3 reads CASSPPGQGYEQYF. The CDR3 DNA sequence: TGTGCCAGCAGCCCACCGGGACAGGGGTACGAGCAGTACTTC. Complete variable domain (other parts from reference TRBV7-9 and TRBJ2-7): DTGVSQNPRHKITKRGQNVTFRCDPISEHNRLYWYRQTLGQGPEFLTYFQNEAQLEKSRLLSDRFSAERPKGSFSTLEIQRTEQGDSAMYLCASSPPGQGYEQYFGPGTRLTVT.

This chain connects TRBV5-4 to TRBJ2-3; D tentatively fits TRBD1 or TRBD2 (6 bases each). V was cut by 5 bases and J by 0 bases, with 13 bases left in between. Germline assignment: CDR1 SGHNT and CDR2 YYREEE (reference sequence). This CDR3 region has 15 residues. The CDR3 bases are TGTGCCAGCAGTGAGGGGGGCTTTAGCACAGATACGCAGTATTTT. Translation gives CASSEGGFSTDTQYF.

The chain uses TRBV11-2 and TRBJ2-3; either TRBD1 or TRBD2 may fit D (5 bases each). The length of the CDR3 is 17 residues. Per the germline V gene, CDR1 is SGHAT and CDR2 is FQNNGV. V was clipped by 4 bases and J by 2 bases, with 19 bases between them. The CDR3 nucleotides read TGTGCCAGCAGCTCTCTCGTCGCCGGGACCACCACAGATACGCAGTATTTT. It encodes CASSSLVAGTTTDTQYF.